Each of the 29 T cell receptor beta chains below was sequenced from the same sample in a study of regulatory T cells in long-lasting Graves disease (dated by TCRdb to about 2021). The time point label, read with the paper, signifies: persistent/refractory GD, antithyroid drugs over 5 years with positive TRAb. For both TCR sequencing and RNA sequencing, RNA was extracted from PBMCs using TRIzol. The method was multiplex PCR. Sequencing used an Illumina HiSeq 4000. CDR3 regions were amplified by Arm-PCR with iRepertoire HTBI primers to construct TCR beta libraries. The public reads were reprocessed in TCRdb via fastp at Q25 and MiXCR, keeping in-frame beta chains. Duplicate CDR3 protein sequences are folded into a single record with the most common DNA and genes. Within this sample are roughly 300,000 distinct CDR3 sequences, with 22% of them counted one time only. The ten largest clones add up to 45% to 70% of the sample.

The sample in question was peripheral blood mononuclear cells (PBMCs), obtained when the disease was refractory, from a patient treated with antithyroid drugs. The receptors derive from a female donor with Graves disease.

This clonotype appeared many times. V usage is TRBV28 and J usage is TRBJ1-2, with D uncertain. Germline values: CDR1 MDHEN, CDR2 SYDVKM. The CDR3 runs 14 residues. The germline V and J ends were trimmed by 5 bases and 8 bases, with 18 bases remaining between them. The CDR3 region is CASSPHPGYRGYTF. CDR3 nucleotides: TGTGCCAGCAGTCCCCACCCCGGCTATAGAGGCTACACCTTC.

V usage is TRBV6-9 and J usage is TRBJ1-5; D ambiguous. This CDR3 spans 14 amino acids. The V and J ends lost 4 bases and 4 bases respectively, with 11 bases between them. Germline CDR1 and CDR2: MNHGY and SVAAGI. Here the CDR3 reads CASSSFLRNQPQHF. CDR3 nucleotides: TGTGCCAGCAGTTCCTTTCTCAGAAATCAGCCCCAGCATTTT.

This clonotype has ten or more counts. V is TRBV10-3 and J is TRBJ2-7; D is tentatively TRBD1 or TRBD2 (5 bases each). Deletions cut 1 base from V and 6 bases from J, with 10 bases between. Germline values: CDR1 ENHRY, CDR2 SYGVKD. The CDR3 runs 13 residues. The CDR3, as DNA: TGTGCCATCAGTGAGTTTGAGGGGCTCGAGCAGTACTTC. Amino acids: CAISEFEGLEQYF.

In its sample, this clonotype was seen many times. The chain employs TRBV20-1 and TRBJ2-6; TRBD2 matches at 13 bases. The junction had 4 bases not matched to a gene; V was cut back by 6 bases and J by 2 bases. Per the germline V gene, CDR1 is DFQATT and CDR2 is SNEGSKA (reference sequence). CDR3 length: 16 residues. The CDR3 loop is CSAQTSGRTGANVLTF. Here the CDR3 DNA reads TGCAGTGCGCAGACTAGCGGGAGGACTGGGGCCAACGTCCTGACTTTC.

Note on this clonotype: A much larger clone is a single base away; this may be a read error. This rearrangement joins TRBV2 to TRBJ2-7; D uncertain. V lost 7 bases to trimming and J lost 5 bases, with 9 bases between them. The CDR3 runs 11 residues. The germline V gene encodes CDR1 SNHLY and CDR2 FYNNEI. The CDR3 here is CASNVDHEQYF. The CDR3 nucleotides read TGTGCCAGCAATGTAGACCACGAGCAGTACTTC.

This clonotype was seen only a few times. The genes are TRBV3-1 and TRBJ1-5, with D hard to call. The CDR3 is 14 amino acids. The V and J ends lost 4 bases and 1 base respectively, with 8 bases between them. Germline V gene data show CDR1 as LGHDT and CDR2 as YNNKEL (reference sequence). CDR3 DNA: TGTGCCAGCAGCCGTTCAGGAAGCAATCAGCCCCAGCATTTT. Protein product: CASSRSGSNQPQHF.

This clonotype was found a few times. Sequence at one end of the junction differs from germline and may be a read error. V gene TRBV7-8 combines with J gene TRBJ1-4, with D possibly being TRBD1 (5 bases). This CDR3 comprises 16 residues. Germline V lookup: CDR1 SGHVS, CDR2 FQNEAQ. CDR3 protein: CASRLPPGQTNEKLFF. For the CDR3, the DNA is TGTGCCAGCCGCTTGCCCCCGGGGCAGACAAATGAAAAACTGTTTTTT.

Details on this clonotype: The junction and the germline gene differ at one end; a read error may be behind it. The chain has TRBV7-6 and TRBJ2-2; the match to TRBD2 covers 9 bases. The V gene's germline CDR1 is SGHVS and CDR2 FNYEAQ. The CDR3 extends over 17 amino acids. DNA for the CDR3: TGTGCCAGCAGCTTCGGGAGGCTAGCGGGACTCACCAGGGAGCTGTTTTTT. Translation: CASSFGRLAGLTRELFF. Combining the CDR3 with reference TRBV7-6 and TRBJ2-2 gives the whole variable domain GAGVSQSPRYKVTKRGQDVALRCDPISGHVSLYWYRQALGQGPEFLTYFNYEAQQDKSGLPNDRFSAERPEGSISTLTIQRTEQRDSAMYRCASSFGRLAGLTRELFFGEGSRLTVL.

Comment on this clonotype: A much larger clone lies a single base off, so this may be a read error. The V gene is TRBV6-1, the J gene TRBJ2-7; D could derive from TRBD1 or TRBD2 (5 bases each). CDR1 is MNHNS and CDR2 is SASEGT in the germline V gene. The CDR3 is 13 residues long. Here the CDR3 reads CAGRTGTRYEQYF. The CDR3 nucleotides read TGTGCCGGCAGGACCGGGACCAGATACGAGCAGTACTTC.

The sample holds a few counts of this clonotype. The V gene is TRBV7-9, the J gene TRBJ2-5; a possible D gene is TRBD2 (5 bases). The germline V gene has CDR1 SEHNR and CDR2 FQNEAQ (reference sequence). CDR3 length equals 15 residues. Trimming took off 2 bases at V and 1 base at J, with 11 bases between the two ends. CDR3 nucleotides: TGTGCCAGCAGCTTAACGGACTTGACCCAAGAGACCCAGTACTTC. This codes for CASSLTDLTQETQYF.

The table lists this clonotype with a count of one. Its ends do not fully match the called genes, so a read error is possible. V usage is TRBV27 and J usage is TRBJ2-7; D gene unclear. The germline CDR1 and CDR2 sequences are MNHEY and SMNVEV (reference sequence). The CDR3 is 15 amino acids. As DNA, the CDR3 is TGTGCCAGCAGTTTAGCAGCCTCGAACTCCTACGAGCATTACTTC. Its protein product is CASSLAASNSYEHYF.

This clonotype was seen a handful of times. One end of the junction does not line up with germline, which may come from a read error. The chain carries TRBV11-1 and TRBJ2-4; D is possibly TRBD1 or TRBD2 (5 bases each). From germline, CDR1 is SGHAT and CDR2 FQDESV (reference sequence). The CDR3 has 13 residues. The CDR3 coding sequence is TGCGCCAGCAGCAGTCCCGGGGCTGAAATTCAGTACTTC. Translated: CASSSPGAEIQYF.

The V and J genes are TRBV20-1 and TRBJ1-1; D is ambiguous. Trimming removed 5 bases at V and 5 bases at J, with 15 bases between. The germline CDR1 and CDR2 sequences are DFQATT and SNEGSKA (reference sequence). This CDR3 has 13 residues. The CDR3 reads CSAWAAGGTEAFF. The CDR3 nucleotides read TGCAGTGCTTGGGCGGCCGGCGGGACTGAAGCTTTCTTT.

V and J are TRBV2 and TRBJ2-3; D is perhaps TRBD1 or TRBD2 (5 bases each). This CDR3 comprises 15 residues. Germline CDR1 SNHLY, CDR2 FYNNEI. V was trimmed by 3 bases and J by 0 bases, leaving 10 bases between them. CDR3 residues: CASSDGAFSTDTQYF. The CDR3 DNA is TGTGCCAGCAGTGACGGGGCGTTTAGCACAGATACGCAGTATTTT.

Many counts were recorded for this clonotype. V and J are TRBV7-2 and TRBJ2-1, with D perhaps matching TRBD2 (5 bases). Germline CDR1 and CDR2: SGHTA and FQGNSA. This CDR3 is built from 16 residues. Trimming took off 4 bases at V and 8 bases at J, with 21 bases between the two ends. CDR3 protein: CASSSPDRVPGDEQFF. CDR3 DNA: TGTGCCAGCAGCTCACCCGATAGGGTCCCCGGGGATGAGCAGTTCTTC.

The chain recombines TRBV7-9 with TRBJ2-1, with TRBD2 matching 14 bases. After removal of 5 bases from V and 7 bases from J, the junction contained 10 bases not matched to a gene. The CDR3 loop spans 17 amino acids. Germline V gene data show CDR1 as SEHNR and CDR2 as FQNEAQ (reference sequence). The CDR3 nucleotides are TGTGCCAGCAGCCCCAGACTAGCGGGAGGGGATGGGAATGAGCAGTTCTTC. Its protein product is CASSPRLAGGDGNEQFF.

The rearrangement links TRBV3-1 to TRBJ1-3; 9 nucleotides match TRBD1. Germline V CDR1 and CDR2: LGHDT, YNNKEL (reference sequence). The CDR3 runs to 14 residues. V shed 4 bases and J 5 bases; nucleotides not matched to a gene: 3. This CDR3 reads CASSRGQGRNTIYF. DNA for the CDR3: TGTGCCAGCAGCCGAGGACAGGGGAGAAACACCATATATTTT. Drawing the rest from reference TRBV3-1 and TRBJ1-3, the complete variable domain is DTAVSQTPKYLVTQMGNDKSIKCEQNLGHDTMYWYKQDSKKFLKIMFSYNNKELIINETVPNRFSPKSPDKAHLNLHINSLELGDSAVYFCASSRGQGRNTIYFGEGSWLTVV.

This clonotype was detected ten times or more. V is TRBV6-1 and J is TRBJ2-7; tentative D call: TRBD2 (5 bases). V lost 9 bases and J lost 1, with 13 bases in between. The CDR3 extends over 13 amino acids. CDR1 is MNHNS and CDR2 is SASEGT in the germline V gene. DNA of the CDR3: TGTGCCAGTGAGGACTCGAGATCCTACGAGCAGTACTTC. Translation gives CASEDSRSYEQYF.

The chain employs TRBV20-1 and TRBJ1-5; the match to TRBD1 covers 8 bases. The CDR3 runs to 15 residues. Germline V lookup: CDR1 DFQATT, CDR2 SNEGSKA (reference sequence). V shed 3 bases and J 5 bases; nucleotides not matched to a gene: 9. This CDR3 reads CSASGPTGGDQPQHF. The CDR3, as DNA: TGCAGTGCTAGTGGGCCCACAGGGGGAGATCAGCCCCAGCATTTT.

The V call is TRBV6-2 or TRBV6-3, the J call TRBJ2-7; D gene uncertain. Trimming shortened V by 2 bases and J by 0 bases, and 8 bases separated the two germline ends. The CDR3 sequence is 14 residues long. Germline values: CDR1 MNHEY, CDR2 SVGEGT. The DNA for the CDR3 is TGTGCCAGCAGTTACACAGATCTCTCCTACGAGCAGTACTTC. Protein: CASSYTDLSYEQYF.

V usage is TRBV20-1 and J usage is TRBJ1-4, with TRBD1 as a possible D gene (6 bases). The ends were cut back, 0 bases at V and 7 bases at J, with 15 bases in the middle. Germline CDR1 DFQATT, CDR2 SNEGSKA (reference sequence). The CDR3 covers 15 residues. This CDR3 reads CSARDQLGGSEKLFF. CDR3 nucleotide sequence: TGCAGTGCTAGAGATCAATTGGGGGGCTCTGAAAAACTGTTTTTT.

This clonotype has more than one count but fewer than ten. The V and J genes are TRBV7-2 and TRBJ1-5, with D possibly matching TRBD1 (5 bases). The CDR3 length is 17 residues. V was trimmed by 2 bases and J by 0 bases, leaving 14 bases between them. From germline, CDR1 is SGHTA and CDR2 FQGNSA. CDR3 residues: CASSLSDSSYSNQPQHF. DNA for the CDR3: TGTGCCAGCAGCTTATCCGACAGCTCTTATAGCAATCAGCCCCAGCATTTT.

This clonotype was seen many times. This chain links TRBV12-3 or TRBV12-4 with TRBJ1-1; D ambiguous. The CDR3 is 12 residues long. Trimming took 5 bases from V and 2 from J, leaving 6 bases between them. The CDR3 nucleotides read TGTGCCAGCAGTCCCACCAACACTGAAGCTTTCTTT. This sequence encodes CASSPTNTEAFF.

Points on this clonotype: Germline and junction disagree at one end, which may indicate a read error. This chain uses TRBV10-3 with TRBJ2-7, with a tentative D call TRBD1 (5 bases). This CDR3 has 11 residues. Looked up from germline, CDR1 is ENHRY and CDR2 is SYGVKD. The CDR3 region has the DNA TGTGCCACCGAACAGGACAATTTTCGGAACTTC. Translating it yields CATEQDNFRNF.

Details on this clonotype: A much larger clone lies a single base off, so this may be a read error. CDR3 sequence: CASSYGGTGKNYGCTF. The DNA of the CDR3 is TGTGCCAGCAGTTACGGGGGGACAGGGAAGAACTATGGCTGCACCTTC. This chain links TRBV6-5 with TRBJ1-2; TRBD1 matches at 9 bases. This CDR3 has 16 residues. Germline V gene data show CDR1 as MNHEY and CDR2 as SVGAGI.

This clonotype was detected a few times. V and J are TRBV6-2 or TRBV6-3 and TRBJ1-3; no reliable D call. Germline values: CDR1 MNHEY, CDR2 SVGEGT. V was clipped by 3 bases and J by 0 bases, with 15 bases between them. CDR3 size: 17 residues. This CDR3 reads CASSYSGGESSGNTIYF. The CDR3 region has the DNA TGTGCCAGCAGTTATAGCGGAGGCGAGAGCTCTGGAAACACCATATATTTT.

The table lists this clonotype with a few counts. The chain recombines TRBV4-2 with TRBJ2-7; no firm D call. The CDR3 has 14 residues. The germline V gene has CDR1 LGHNA and CDR2 YNFKEQ. Trimming took 0 bases from V and 0 from J, leaving 6 bases between them. CDR3 nucleotide sequence: TGTGCCAGCAGCCAAGATCGCGCCTCCTACGAGCAGTACTTC. Translated, it gives CASSQDRASYEQYF.

This clonotype has a handful of counts. The chain has TRBV28 and TRBJ2-7; TRBD2 is a possible D gene (6 bases). V dropped 7 bases and J dropped 7 bases, with 11 bases sitting between them. This CDR3 contains 11 residues. The germline CDR1 and CDR2 sequences are MDHEN and SYDVKM. CDR3 DNA: TGTGCCAGCACTTTCCGGGGGGAGCAGTACTTC. Amino acid sequence: CASTFRGEQYF.

This clonotype has more than one count but fewer than ten. The chain carries TRBV29-1 and TRBJ2-5; no firm D call. Germline V gives CDR1 SQVTM, CDR2 ANQGSEA. This CDR3 spans 12 amino acids. The V and J ends lost 5 bases and 2 bases respectively, with 9 bases between them. CDR3 residues: CSVYLDQETQYF. As DNA, the CDR3 is TGCAGCGTTTATTTGGATCAAGAGACCCAGTACTTC.